Below, 4 T cell receptor beta chains from the same sample are listed, as sequenced in a study of blood T cell repertoires in COVID-19. The repertoire was sequenced with immunoSEQ multiplex PCR; TCRdb's copy has only in-frame clones and lacks some. Among about 300,000 clones, more than 80% were seen once, and the ten largest hold 5.5% to 8%. The sample was peripheral blood. Receptors originate from a woman in her forties or fifties with COVID-19, enrolled during active disease.

The chain uses TRBV30 and TRBJ1-1; D is perhaps TRBD1 (6 bases). Germline V gene data show CDR1 as GTSNPN and CDR2 as SVGIG (reference sequence). V lost 0 bases, J lost 4 bases, and 12 bases lay in between. The CDR3 consists of 14 residues. The CDR3 nucleotides read TGTGCCTGGAGTGTGGGGGGGCCAGGCACTGAAGCTTTCTTT. Amino acids: CAWSVGGPGTEAFF.

This chain uses TRBV5-4 with TRBJ2-7; 10 bases match TRBD2. This CDR3 is 16 amino acids long. The germline gives CDR1 SGHNT, CDR2 YYREEE (reference sequence). The V segment lost 5 bases and the J segment 7 bases; nucleotides outside the gene matches: 15. The CDR3 spells CASRSNPLAGVGEQYF. The CDR3 region has the DNA TGTGCCAGCAGGAGCAATCCTCTAGCGGGAGTGGGGGAGCAGTACTTC.

The chain joins TRBV5-1 to TRBJ2-1; D is possibly TRBD1 (5 bases). Trimming pared 5 bases from V and 8 bases from J, leaving 20 bases between. The germline gives CDR1 SGHRS, CDR2 YFSETQ. The CDR3 has 15 residues. In DNA, the CDR3 is TGCGCCAGCAGGGCCTGGCCAGGGCCGAGCGATGAGCAGTTCTTC. Protein: CASRAWPGPSDEQFF.

CDR3 sequence: CASRPDRSQLYEQYF. The DNA for the CDR3 is TGTGCCAGCAGACCAGACAGGAGTCAACTTTACGAGCAGTACTTC. The rearrangement uses TRBV11-3 and TRBJ2-7; D is perhaps TRBD1 (6 bases). Trimming shortened V by 6 bases and J by 4 bases, and 19 bases separated the two germline ends. Per the germline V gene, CDR1 is SGHNT and CDR2 is YENEEA. This CDR3 comprises 15 residues.